This TCR beta chain was sequenced for a study of T-cell reconstitution after alpha-beta-depleted transplantation in children. Preparation of the TCRbeta library used unique molecular identifiers. Via MiXCR, TCRdb re-called the PCR reads, giving one row per CDR3 protein. The sample lists 550,000 to 800,000 distinct CDR3 sequences, roughly 14% occurring once. The sample holds many counts of this clonotype. The CDR3 runs 12 residues. Germline loops: CDR1 SGDLS, CDR2 YYNGEE. The V gene lost 0 bases and the J gene lost 6 bases, with 6 bases spanning the gap. Sample: PBMCs, taken before TCRalphabeta/CD19-depleted stem cell transplant. The origin of this receptor is a girl aged 2 to 9 with congenital amegakaryocytic thrombocytopenia, due to receive a stem cell transplant. The chain links TRBV9 to TRBJ1-1; D is undetermined. The CDR3 region has the DNA TGTGCCAGCAGCGTAGGTGAATCTGAAGCTTTCTTT. Amino acids: CASSVGESEAFF.